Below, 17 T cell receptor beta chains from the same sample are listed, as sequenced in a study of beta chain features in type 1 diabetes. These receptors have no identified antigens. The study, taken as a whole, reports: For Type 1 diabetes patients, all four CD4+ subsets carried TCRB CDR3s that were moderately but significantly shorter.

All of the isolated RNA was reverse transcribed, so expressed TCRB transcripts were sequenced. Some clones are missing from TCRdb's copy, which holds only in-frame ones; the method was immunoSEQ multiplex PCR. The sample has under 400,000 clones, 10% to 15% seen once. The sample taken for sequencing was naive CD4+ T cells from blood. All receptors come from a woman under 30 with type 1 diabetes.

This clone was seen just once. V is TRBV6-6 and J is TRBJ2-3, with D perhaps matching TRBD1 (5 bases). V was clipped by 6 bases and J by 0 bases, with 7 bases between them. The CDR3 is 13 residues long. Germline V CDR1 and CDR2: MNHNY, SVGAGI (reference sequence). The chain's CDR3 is CASRDTSTDTQYF. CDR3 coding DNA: TGTGCCAGCAGGGACACCAGCACAGATACGCAGTATTTT.

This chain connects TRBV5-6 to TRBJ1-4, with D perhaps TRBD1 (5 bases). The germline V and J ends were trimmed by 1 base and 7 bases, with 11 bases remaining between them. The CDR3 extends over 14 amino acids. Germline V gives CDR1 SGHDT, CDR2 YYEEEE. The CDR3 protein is CASSLRMGGEKLFF. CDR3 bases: TGTGCCAGCAGCTTGCGGATGGGGGGTGAAAAACTGTTTTTT.

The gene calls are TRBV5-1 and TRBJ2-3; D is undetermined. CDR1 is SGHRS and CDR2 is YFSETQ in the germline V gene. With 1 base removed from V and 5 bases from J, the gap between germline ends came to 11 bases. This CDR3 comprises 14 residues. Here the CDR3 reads CASSLNHYVDTQYF. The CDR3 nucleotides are TGCGCCAGCAGCTTGAACCACTACGTAGATACGCAGTATTTT.

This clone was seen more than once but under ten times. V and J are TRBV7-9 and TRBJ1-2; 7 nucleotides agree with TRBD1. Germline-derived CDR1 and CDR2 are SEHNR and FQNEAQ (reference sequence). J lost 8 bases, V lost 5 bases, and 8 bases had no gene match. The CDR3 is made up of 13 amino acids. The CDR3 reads CASSPQGRIGYTF. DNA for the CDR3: TGTGCCAGCAGCCCACAGGGGAGGATAGGCTACACCTTC.

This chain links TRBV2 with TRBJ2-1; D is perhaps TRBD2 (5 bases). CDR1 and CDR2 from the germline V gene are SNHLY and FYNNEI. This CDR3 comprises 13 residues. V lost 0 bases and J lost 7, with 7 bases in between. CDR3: CASSEARRNEQFF. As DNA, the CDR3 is TGTGCCAGCAGTGAAGCAAGGAGGAATGAGCAGTTCTTC. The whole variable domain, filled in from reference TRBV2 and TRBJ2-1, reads EPEVTQTPSHQVTQMGQEVILRCVPISNHLYFYWYRQILGQKVEFLVSFYNNEISEKSEIFDDQFSVERPDGSNFTLKIRSTKLEDSAMYFCASSEARRNEQFFGPGTRLTVL.

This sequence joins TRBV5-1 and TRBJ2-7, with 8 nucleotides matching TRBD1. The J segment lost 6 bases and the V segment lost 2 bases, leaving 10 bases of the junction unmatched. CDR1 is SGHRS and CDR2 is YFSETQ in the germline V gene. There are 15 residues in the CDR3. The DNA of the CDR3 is TGCGCCAGCAGCTTAACAGGGGGTAAAGAGTCCGAGCAGTACTTC. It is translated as CASSLTGGKESEQYF.

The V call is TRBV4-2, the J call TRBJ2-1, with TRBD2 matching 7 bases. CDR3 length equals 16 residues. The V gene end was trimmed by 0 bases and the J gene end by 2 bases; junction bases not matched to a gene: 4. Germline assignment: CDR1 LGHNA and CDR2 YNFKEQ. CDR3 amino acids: CASSQDGGRAYNEQFF. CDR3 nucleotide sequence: TGTGCCAGCAGCCAAGACGGCGGGAGAGCCTACAATGAGCAGTTCTTC.

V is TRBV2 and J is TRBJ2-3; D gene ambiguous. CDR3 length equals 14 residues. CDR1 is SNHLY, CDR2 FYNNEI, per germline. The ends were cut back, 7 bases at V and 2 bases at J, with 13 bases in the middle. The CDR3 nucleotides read TGTGCCAGCATCAGGCCCGGCCCCACAGATACGCAGTATTTT. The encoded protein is CASIRPGPTDTQYF.

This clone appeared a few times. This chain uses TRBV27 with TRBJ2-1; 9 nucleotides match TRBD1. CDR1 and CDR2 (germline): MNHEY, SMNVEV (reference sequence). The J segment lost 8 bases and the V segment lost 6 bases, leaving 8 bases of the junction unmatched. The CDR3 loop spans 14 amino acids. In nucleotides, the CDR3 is TGTGCCAGCAGAGCTCCGGGACAGGGTTATGAGCAGTTCTTC. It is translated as CASRAPGQGYEQFF.

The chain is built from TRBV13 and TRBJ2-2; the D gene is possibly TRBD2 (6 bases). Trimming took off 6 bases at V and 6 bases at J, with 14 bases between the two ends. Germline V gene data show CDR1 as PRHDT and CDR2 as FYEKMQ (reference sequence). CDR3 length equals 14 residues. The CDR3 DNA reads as TGTGCCAGCAGTCAGAGGCGGGGTCCCGGGGAGCTGTTTTTT. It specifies CASSQRRGPGELFF.

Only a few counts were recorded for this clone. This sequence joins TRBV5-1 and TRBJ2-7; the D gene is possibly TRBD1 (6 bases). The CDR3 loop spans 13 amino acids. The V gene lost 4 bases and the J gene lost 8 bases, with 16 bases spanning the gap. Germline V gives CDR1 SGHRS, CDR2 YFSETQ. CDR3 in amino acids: CASSLTGPSQQYF. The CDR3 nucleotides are TGCGCCAGCAGCCTGACAGGCCCATCTCAGCAGTACTTC.

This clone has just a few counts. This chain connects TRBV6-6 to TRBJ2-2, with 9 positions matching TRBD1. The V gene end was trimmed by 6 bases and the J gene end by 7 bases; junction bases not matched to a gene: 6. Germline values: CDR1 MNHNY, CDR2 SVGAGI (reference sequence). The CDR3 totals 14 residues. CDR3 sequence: CASSAGQGFGELFF. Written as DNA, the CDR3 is TGTGCCAGCAGCGCGGGACAGGGTTTCGGGGAGCTGTTTTTT.

The CDR3 loop reads CASSVATGQLNTGELFF. The CDR3 bases are TGTGCCAGCAGCGTAGCGACGGGACAGTTAAACACCGGGGAGCTGTTTTTT. The rearrangement links TRBV9 to TRBJ2-2; TRBD1 aligns across 7 bases. Losses at the gene ends were 0 bases for V and 2 bases for J; bases not matched to a gene: 7. This CDR3 spans 17 amino acids. Germline-derived CDR1 and CDR2 are SGDLS and YYNGEE.

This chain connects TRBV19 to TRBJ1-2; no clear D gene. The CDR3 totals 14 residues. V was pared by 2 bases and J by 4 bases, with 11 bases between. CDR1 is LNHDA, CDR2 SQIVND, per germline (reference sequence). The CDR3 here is CASSIIITAYGYTF. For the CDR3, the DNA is TGTGCCAGTAGTATAATAATCACAGCCTATGGCTACACCTTC.

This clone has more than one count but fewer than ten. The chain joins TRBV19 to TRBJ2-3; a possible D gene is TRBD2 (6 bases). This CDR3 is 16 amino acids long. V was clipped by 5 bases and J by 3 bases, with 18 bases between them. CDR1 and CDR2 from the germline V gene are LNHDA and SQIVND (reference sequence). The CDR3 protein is CASSGIGGAGTDTQYF. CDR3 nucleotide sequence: TGTGCCAGTAGTGGGATCGGAGGGGCCGGGACAGATACGCAGTATTTT.

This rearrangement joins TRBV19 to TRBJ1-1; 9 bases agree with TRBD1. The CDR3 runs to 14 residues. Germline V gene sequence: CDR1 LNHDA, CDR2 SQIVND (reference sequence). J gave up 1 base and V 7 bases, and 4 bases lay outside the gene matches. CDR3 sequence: CASTPGQGNTEAFF. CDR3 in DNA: TGTGCCAGTACCCCGGGACAGGGGAACACTGAAGCTTTCTTT. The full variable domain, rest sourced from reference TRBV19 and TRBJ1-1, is DGGITQSPKYLFRKEGQNVTLSCEQNLNHDAMYWYRQDPGQGLRLIYYSQIVNDFQKGDIAEGYSVSREKKESFPLTVTSAQKNPTAFYLCASTPGQGNTEAFFGQGTRLTVV.

The CDR3 nucleotides are TGTGCCAGCAGTGCCGAGGCGGCGCGGGCTTTCTTT. As protein: CASSAEAARAFF. The chain uses TRBV2 and TRBJ1-1; D unclear. The V and J ends lost 4 bases and 11 bases respectively, with 14 bases between them. The CDR3 length is 12 residues. From germline, CDR1 is SNHLY and CDR2 FYNNEI.